Listed below are T cell receptor beta chains from one sample, sequenced in a study of T cells in Graves' hyperthyroidism and ophthalmopathy. TCRdb re-derived calls from the multiplex PCR reads in MiXCR, one entry per CDR3 protein. In the table there are about 370,000 distinct CDR3 sequences, roughly 15% of which are singletons. Sequenced material: blood. These receptors were taken from a woman aged 55-70 years with Graves' ophthalmopathy. Each CDR3 is given with its conserved first and last residue. D genes are given only for firm matches. Rows may omit the clone size; those that give it use once, few, many or a size class.

V gene	J gene	D gene	CDR3 length	clone size	CDR3 DNA	CDR3 protein
TRBV6-6	TRBJ2-1	.	11	many	TGTGCCAGCAGTTACGGGAATGAGCAGTTCTTC	CASSYGNEQFF
TRBV12-5	TRBJ2-7	.	14	.	TGTGCTAGTGGCTTTTCTAGCGATTCCTACGAGCAGTACTTC	CASGFSSDSYEQYF
TRBV4-1	TRBJ1-5	.	17	.	TGCGCCAGCAGCCTAGCGGCAGGGCCTTATAGCAATCAGCCCCAGCATTTT	CASSLAAGPYSNQPQHF
TRBV2	TRBJ2-1	TRBD2	17	.	TGTGCCAGCACCGGGACTAGCGGGATGAGCTCCTACAATGAGCAGTTCTTC	CASTGTSGMSSYNEQFF
TRBV11-2	TRBJ2-3	.	15	many	TGTGCCAGCAGCCTACTTCGGGCAGCGGGCGATACGCAGTATTTT	CASSLLRAAGDTQYF
TRBV18	TRBJ1-2	.	14	many	TGTGCCAGCTCACCGGATCGCGCCAACTATGGCTACACCTTC	CASSPDRANYGYTF
TRBV9	TRBJ1-2	.	15	few	TGTGCCAGCAGCGTAGTTCGTACAGCTAACTATGGCTACACCTTC	CASSVVRTANYGYTF
TRBV12-5	TRBJ2-1	TRBD2	16	many	TGTGCTAGTGGTTTGGTGCGGAGCGGGGCCTACAATGAGCAGTTCTTC	CASGLVRSGAYNEQFF
TRBV24-1	TRBJ2-2	.	12	many	TGTGCCACCGGTCGGGGGACCGGGGAGCTGTTTTTT	CATGRGTGELFF
TRBV9	TRBJ2-7	.	14	many	TGTGCCAGCAGCGTAGGACGGGCCTCCTACGAGCAGTACTTC	CASSVGRASYEQYF
TRBV3-1	TRBJ2-5	TRBD2	15	many	TGTGCCAGCAGCCAACAGCGGGAGGGCCCGGAGACCCAGTACTTC	CASSQQREGPETQYF
TRBV6-1	TRBJ2-3	.	16	.	TGTGCCAGCAGTGGTTTGGCTAGCAGTAGCACAGATACGCAGTATTTT	CASSGLASSSTDTQYF
TRBV28	TRBJ2-4	.	13	.	TGTGCCAGCAGTTTAGGACTCATCTACATTCAGTACTTC	CASSLGLIYIQYF
TRBV7-9	TRBJ1-2	.	14	many	TGTGCCAGCAGCTTAGGATCCCTCCGCTATGGCTACACCTTC	CASSLGSLRYGYTF
TRBV7-9	TRBJ1-1	.	13	.	TGTGCCAGCAGCTTAGGTTTTAACACTGAAGCTTTCTTT	CASSLGFNTEAFF
TRBV2	TRBJ1-3	.	15	many	TGTGCCAGCAGTGAAAGGACCAACTCTGGAAACACCATATATTTT	CASSERTNSGNTIYF
TRBV6-1	TRBJ2-1	.	16	.	TGTGCCAGCAGTAAAAACAACAACGGGCCCCCCGGAGAGCAGTTCTTC	CASSKNNNGPPGEQFF
TRBV28	TRBJ1-4	.	13	many	TGTGCCGCAATCGGCAGTATCGATGAAAAACTGTTTTTT	CAAIGSIDEKLFF
TRBV11-2	TRBJ2-7	.	15	many	TGTGCCAGCACTAGGGCAGGGGCCGGCTCCTACGAGCAGTACTTC	CASTRAGAGSYEQYF
TRBV5-1	TRBJ1-2	TRBD1	14	few	TGTGCCAGCAGTTATAGACAGGGGGGCTATGGCTACACCTTC	CASSYRQGGYGYTF
TRBV7-3	TRBJ2-7	.	15	many	TGTGCCAGCAGCTTTACCCCAGCGGAGGTTTACGAGCAGTACTTC	CASSFTPAEVYEQYF
TRBV7-9	TRBJ2-7	.	12	.	TGTGCCAGCAGCTCTTTAACCCCCAAGCAGTACTTC	CASSSLTPKQYF
TRBV20-1	TRBJ2-3	TRBD2	14	many	TGCAGTGCTAGGGGGAGCGGGGGCACAGATACGCAGTATTTT	CSARGSGGTDTQYF
TRBV5-1	TRBJ2-5	TRBD2	16	many	TGCGCCAGCAGCAACGGACTAGCGGGCATCCAAGAGACCCAGTACTTC	CASSNGLAGIQETQYF